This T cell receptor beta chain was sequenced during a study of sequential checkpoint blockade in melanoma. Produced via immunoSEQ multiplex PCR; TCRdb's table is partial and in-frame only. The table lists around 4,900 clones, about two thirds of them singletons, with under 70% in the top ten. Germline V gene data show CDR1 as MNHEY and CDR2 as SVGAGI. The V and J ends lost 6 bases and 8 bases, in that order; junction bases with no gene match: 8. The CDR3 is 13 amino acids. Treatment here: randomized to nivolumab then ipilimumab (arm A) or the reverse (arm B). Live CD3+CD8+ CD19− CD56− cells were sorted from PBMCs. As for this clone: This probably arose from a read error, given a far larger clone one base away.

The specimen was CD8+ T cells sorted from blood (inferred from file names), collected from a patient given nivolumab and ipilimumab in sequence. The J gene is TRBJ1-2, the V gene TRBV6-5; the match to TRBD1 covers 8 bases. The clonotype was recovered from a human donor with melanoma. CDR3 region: CASSLAGGWGYTF. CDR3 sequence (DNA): TGTGCCAGCAGCTTGGCAGGGGGCTGGGGCTACACCTTC.